The present T cell receptor beta chain was sequenced within a study of blood T cell repertoires in COVID-19. On the study more broadly: Researchers got acute and convalescent COVID-19 samples from the United States, Italy and Spain.

Per the original data handling: Amplified reference gene primers provided the basis for estimating nucleated cell counts. The table came from immunoSEQ multiplex PCR; TCRdb's copy has only in-frame clones and leaves some out. V, J and clone size are those of that table, while D and trimming were read from the DNA. The table includes roughly 150,000 clones, around four fifths detected once. The V and J ends lost 1 base and 7 bases, in that order; junction bases with no gene match: 2. Germline V gene lookup returns CDR1 SGHAT and CDR2 FQDESV (reference sequence). The CDR3 runs 14 residues. Patients from Seattle were sampled longitudinally, starting during active infection.

The TCR sequence derives from a woman older than 75 with COVID-19, enrolled during active disease. Sequencing was performed on peripheral blood. The V gene is TRBV11-1, the J gene TRBJ2-1; 9 bases align to TRBD1. CDR3 in DNA: TGTGCCAGCAGCTTAGGAGGGACAGGGAATGAGCAGTTCTTC. Translating it yields CASSLGGTGNEQFF.